Following are 27 T cell receptor beta chains from one sample sequenced in a study of cytotoxic CD8 clonotypes in ibrutinib-treated CLL (dated by TCRdb to 2020 to 2022). Library prep was done by the immunoSEQ multiplex PCR assay. TCRdb carries this immuneACCESS record with in-frame sequences only. Its versions omit some clonotypes, under half of them owing to an unresolved V gene in the studies checked, with the rest unexplained. Across this sample there are some 160,000 clones, with over 65% seen only once. Roughly 1.9% of the sample rests with the top ten. This specimen's time point label, interpreted: approximately 11 months on ibrutinib. The source was PBMCs, collected after 12 months of ibrutinib treatment. The receptors shown here come from a human donor with chronic lymphocytic leukemia.

The chain uses TRBV28 and TRBJ2-7; 12 bases match TRBD1. The CDR3 spans 15 residues. Per the germline V gene, CDR1 is MDHEN and CDR2 is SYDVKM. Germline trimming cut 6 bases from V and 3 bases from J; bases unmatched to any gene: 6. CDR3 in amino acids: CASRGTGGARYEQYF. For the CDR3, the DNA is TGTGCCAGCAGGGGGACAGGGGGCGCCCGCTACGAGCAGTACTTC. Variable domain in full (rest from reference TRBV28 and TRBJ2-7): DVKVTQSSRYLVKRTGEKVFLECVQDMDHENMFWYRQDPGLGLRLIYFSYDVKMKEKGDIPEGYSVSREKKERFSLILESASTNQTSMYLCASRGTGGARYEQYFGPGTRLTVT.

This chain joins TRBV7-8 and TRBJ1-1, with TRBD1 as a possible D gene (5 bases). Germline V gene sequence: CDR1 SGHVS, CDR2 FQNEAQ. The V gene lost 3 bases and the J gene lost 1 base, with 6 bases spanning the gap. The CDR3 is made up of 13 amino acids. The CDR3 region has the DNA TGTGCCAGCAGCTTTCAGGGGAACACTGAAGCTTTCTTT. It specifies CASSFQGNTEAFF.

CDR3 region: CASSIGVMGSYEQYF. The CDR3 DNA sequence: TGTGCCAGTAGTATAGGGGTCATGGGCAGCTACGAGCAGTACTTC. The chain employs TRBV19 and TRBJ2-7; D ambiguous. CDR1 is LNHDA, CDR2 SQIVND, per germline (reference sequence). V dropped 1 base and J dropped 3 bases, with 13 bases sitting between them. This CDR3 contains 15 residues.

Of note for this clone: The sample holds other DNA sequences that translate to the same CDR3. CDR3 coding DNA: TGTGCCAGCAGTTCACAGGGGTTCTATGGCTACACCTTC. Encoded protein: CASSSQGFYGYTF. This chain joins TRBV11-1 and TRBJ1-2, with TRBD1 identical over 7 bases. The CDR3 consists of 13 residues. Germline loops: CDR1 SGHAT, CDR2 FQDESV (reference sequence). V was clipped by 6 bases and J by 4 bases; unmatched bases: 5.

This rearrangement joins TRBV21-1 to TRBJ1-3; the DNA was not compared with TRBD1, the D call given in the table. TRBV21-1 is assigned pseudogene status. The CDR3 contains 18 residues. CDR3: CASSKAVGAGFSGNTIYF. The CDR3 DNA reads TGTGCCAGCAGCAAAGCCGTGGGGGCAGGCTTCTCTGGAAACACCATATATTTT.

The genes are TRBV7-3 and TRBJ2-1; 7 nucleotides match TRBD1. The V gene end was trimmed by 3 bases and the J gene end by 4 bases; junction bases not matched to a gene: 6. The CDR3 totals 15 residues. Germline V gene data show CDR1 as SGHTA and CDR2 as FQGTGA. The DNA of the CDR3 is TGTGCCAGCAGCTTCGGGCAGGGGGTTTACAATGAGCAGTTCTTC. It translates to CASSFGQGVYNEQFF.

The CDR3 region has the DNA TGTGCCAGCAGCCAAGTTGCGAATTCCTACGAGCAGTACTTC. Translated, it gives CASSQVANSYEQYF. The chain carries TRBV4-2 and TRBJ2-7; D remains ambiguous. Germline V lookup: CDR1 LGHNA, CDR2 YNFKEQ. Trimming removed 1 base at V and 1 base at J, with 8 bases between. The CDR3 consists of 14 residues.

The chain uses TRBV5-1 and TRBJ1-1; tentative D call: TRBD1 (5 bases). The CDR3 has 12 amino acids. Trimming took 4 bases from V and 4 from J, leaving 8 bases between them. CDR1 and CDR2 (germline): SGHRS, YFSETQ. CDR3 residues: CASSQGSTEAFF. CDR3 DNA: TGCGCCAGCAGCCAGGGTTCCACTGAAGCTTTCTTT. Full variable domain (missing parts from reference TRBV5-1 and TRBJ1-1): KAGVTQTPRYLIKTRGQQVTLSCSPISGHRSVSWYQQTPGQGLQFLFEYFSETQRNKGNFPGRFSGRQFSNSRSEMNVSTLELGDSALYLCASSQGSTEAFFGQGTRLTVV.

The rearrangement joins TRBV19 to TRBJ2-3; tentative D call: TRBD2 (6 bases). Per germline, CDR1 LNHDA and CDR2 SQIVND (reference sequence). CDR3 length: 16 amino acids. Trimming shortened V by 1 base and J by 1 base, and 12 bases separated the two germline ends. CDR3 loop: CASSIVGGVRTDTQYF. CDR3 DNA: TGTGCCAGTAGTATAGTCGGGGGAGTCCGCACAGATACGCAGTATTTT.

The V and J genes are TRBV11-1 and TRBJ2-3, with TRBD2 matching over 8 bases. CDR1 and CDR2 (germline): SGHAT, FQDESV (reference sequence). V lost 2 bases to trimming and J lost 1 base; unmatched junction nucleotides: 2. This CDR3 has 15 residues. In DNA, the CDR3 is TGTGCCAGCAGCTTACGGGGGGGCGGCACAGATACGCAGTATTTT. As protein: CASSLRGGGTDTQYF.

This clone appeared a few times. J is TRBJ1-2 and V is TRBV27; 7 bases line up with TRBD1. Trimming removed 7 bases from V and 5 bases from J; junction bases left unmatched: 7. This CDR3 contains 13 residues. The germline V gene has CDR1 MNHEY and CDR2 SMNVEV (reference sequence). CDR3 sequence (DNA): TGTGCCAGCACCGGTCAGGGGGAATATGGCTACACCTTC. Translating it yields CASTGQGEYGYTF.

This CDR3 is CASSLARVPNEQFF. The CDR3 coding sequence is TGTGCCAGCAGCTTGGCCAGGGTACCCAATGAGCAGTTCTTC. V gene TRBV7-2 combines with J gene TRBJ2-1; possibly TRBD1 for D (5 bases). There are 14 residues in the CDR3. Trimming pared 3 bases from V and 6 bases from J, leaving 12 bases between. Germline V CDR1 and CDR2: SGHTA, FQGNSA.

This CDR3 reads CASSQGGVNSYEQYF. The CDR3 region has the DNA TGTGCCAGCAGCCAAGGGGGGGTGAATTCCTACGAGCAGTACTTC. The gene calls are TRBV14 and TRBJ2-7; tentatively, D is TRBD2 (6 bases). Germline V gene data show CDR1 as SGHDN and CDR2 as FVKESK. This CDR3 region has 15 residues. V gave up 1 base and J gave up 1 base, with 11 bases separating them. The complete variable domain, with remaining parts taken from reference TRBV14 and TRBJ2-7, reads EAGVTQFPSHSVIEKGQTVTLRCDPISGHDNLYWYRRVMGKEIKFLLHFVKESKQDESGMPNNRFLAERTGGTYSTLKVQPAELEDSGVYFCASSQGGVNSYEQYFGPGTRLTVT.

The rearrangement uses TRBV20-1 and TRBJ2-5; the D gene is possibly TRBD2 (6 bases). Germline V gene lookup returns CDR1 DFQATT and CDR2 SNEGSKA (reference sequence). With 8 bases removed from V and 3 bases from J, the gap between germline ends came to 10 bases. CDR3 length: 11 amino acids. For the CDR3, the DNA is TGCAGTTTTAGCGGCGAAGAGACCCAGTACTTC. Protein sequence: CSFSGEETQYF.

In its sample, this clone was seen once. The chain uses TRBV5-6 and TRBJ1-2; maybe TRBD1 (6 bases). Per germline, CDR1 SGHDT and CDR2 YYEEEE. This CDR3 region has 14 residues. V lost 8 bases to trimming and J lost 0 bases, with 14 bases between them. The DNA of the CDR3 is TGTGCCAGTGCTATTCAGGGGACTAACTATGGCTACACCTTC. This gives the protein CASAIQGTNYGYTF.

V gene TRBV7-9 combines with J gene TRBJ2-5; 8 bases map to TRBD1. The ends lost 4 bases at V and 4 bases at J; junction bases unmatched: 14. Germline V CDR1 and CDR2: SEHNR, FQNEAQ (reference sequence). The CDR3 extends over 17 amino acids. The CDR3 loop reads CASSYSGGVSLRETQYF. The CDR3 bases are TGTGCCAGCAGCTACTCAGGGGGCGTAAGTCTGAGAGAGACCCAGTACTTC.

The V and J genes are TRBV19 and TRBJ2-7; a weak D match, TRBD2 (6 bases). The CDR3 runs 15 residues. Germline V gene lookup returns CDR1 LNHDA and CDR2 SQIVND (reference sequence). Trimming took off 6 bases at V and 1 base at J, with 16 bases between the two ends. For the CDR3, the DNA is TGTGCCAGTAGCAGAATTACCGGGAGTTCCTACGAGCAGTACTTC. It codes for CASSRITGSSYEQYF.

The CDR3 region is CASEFQGVNEQYF. As DNA, the CDR3 is TGTGCCAGCGAATTTCAGGGGGTAAACGAGCAGTACTTC. The chain is built from TRBV27 and TRBJ2-7, with 7 nucleotides matching TRBD1. Losses at the gene ends were 8 bases for V and 5 bases for J; bases not matched to a gene: 9. This CDR3 is 13 amino acids long. Germline CDR1 reads MNHEY; CDR2 reads SMNVEV (reference sequence).

This chain uses TRBV28 with TRBJ2-4, with 9 nucleotides matching TRBD1. V shed 3 bases, J shed 7 bases, and the junction held 4 bases outside the gene matches. CDR1 is MDHEN and CDR2 is SYDVKM in the germline V gene. The length of the CDR3 is 14 residues. The CDR3 region has the DNA TGTGCCAGCAGTTTTAACAGGGGGCTGAACATTCAGTACTTC. This gives the protein CASSFNRGLNIQYF.

The rearrangement joins TRBV6-4 to TRBJ2-7; 9 bases are shared with TRBD1. The ends lost 5 bases at V and 6 bases at J; junction bases unmatched: 8. The CDR3 sequence is 14 residues long. The V gene's germline CDR1 is MRHNA and CDR2 SNTAGT. Written as DNA, the CDR3 is TGTGCCAGCAGTAAGGGACAGGGTTCCCGCGAGCAGTACTTC. It is translated as CASSKGQGSREQYF.

This clone was seen many times. The V call is TRBV11-2, the J call TRBJ1-2; weak D call: TRBD1 (5 bases). The V end lost 4 bases, the J end lost 0 bases, and 15 bases lay between the germline ends. The length of the CDR3 is 16 residues. From germline, CDR1 is SGHAT and CDR2 FQNNGV. The CDR3 loop reads CASSSIGRTSNYGYTF. The CDR3 nucleotides read TGTGCCAGCAGCTCAATCGGGCGGACATCTAACTATGGCTACACCTTC.

The chain joins TRBV4-2 to TRBJ1-2; TRBD1 matches at 7 bases. The trim removed 1 base at V and 3 bases at J, leaving 8 bases unmatched. The CDR3 has 16 amino acids. The V gene's germline CDR1 is LGHNA and CDR2 YNFKEQ. The CDR3 region has the DNA TGTGCCAGCAGCCAAGGGACAGGTCCCAGGGACTATGGCTACACCTTC. Its translation: CASSQGTGPRDYGYTF.

V usage is TRBV9 and J usage is TRBJ2-1, with a tentative D call TRBD1 (6 bases). Germline CDR1 is SGDLS and CDR2 is YYNGEE. CDR3 length: 14 residues. Deletions cut 4 bases from V and 7 bases from J, with 15 bases between. The CDR3 DNA reads as TGTGCCAGCAGCTTACGGACAGCTTATAATGAGCAGTTCTTC. This translates into CASSLRTAYNEQFF.

The chain employs TRBV18 and TRBJ2-7; 8 bases map to TRBD1. This CDR3 comprises 13 residues. With V trimmed by 3 bases and J by 9 bases, 7 bases remained unmatched. CDR1 is KGHSH and CDR2 is LQKENI in the germline V gene. CDR3: CASSPRDRGGQYF. CDR3 in DNA: TGTGCCAGCTCACCTCGCGACAGGGGAGGGCAGTACTTC.

This clone came up once. The genes are TRBV9 and TRBJ2-5; D ambiguous. Germline CDR1 is SGDLS and CDR2 is YYNGEE. Trimming pared 0 bases from V and 3 bases from J, leaving 9 bases between. This CDR3 has 14 residues. CDR3 sequence: CASSVGGNKETQYF. The CDR3, as DNA: TGTGCCAGCAGCGTAGGTGGGAACAAAGAGACCCAGTACTTC.

This sequence joins TRBV27 and TRBJ2-5; 7 bases align to TRBD1. The CDR3 consists of 14 residues. The germline V gene has CDR1 MNHEY and CDR2 SMNVEV (reference sequence). With V trimmed by 7 bases and J by 0 bases, 5 bases remained unmatched. CDR3 sequence (DNA): TGTGCCAGCAATTTCGGGACAGACCAAGAGACCCAGTACTTC. Translating gives CASNFGTDQETQYF.

The chain carries TRBV27 and TRBJ1-5; tentatively, D is TRBD1 (5 bases). The germline V and J ends were trimmed by 5 bases and 7 bases, with 12 bases remaining between them. This CDR3 is 13 amino acids long. Germline loops: CDR1 MNHEY, CDR2 SMNVEV (reference sequence). CDR3 protein: CASSLQGGQPQHF. CDR3 nucleotide sequence: TGTGCCAGCAGTCTCCAGGGAGGGCAGCCCCAGCATTTT.